This TCR beta chain appears in the sequencing data of a study of blood T cell repertoires in COVID-19. Using immunoSEQ multiplex PCR, the repertoire was profiled, and TCRdb retains in-frame clones only, with some absent. The table has approximately 130,000 clones, roughly 85% seen once; the top ten hold 4.3%. This CDR3 is 15 amino acids long. Trimming left V 2 bases short and J 3 bases short, with 11 bases between. Per the germline V gene, CDR1 is MNHNS and CDR2 is SASEGT. The chain uses TRBV6-1 and TRBJ1-5, with D perhaps matching TRBD1 (6 bases). The sample was peripheral blood. The receptor was derived from a human donor in a cohort sampled during active COVID-19. This CDR3 is CASSETGTPNQPQHF. In nucleotides, the CDR3 is TGTGCCAGCAGTGAAACCGGGACACCCAATCAGCCCCAGCATTTT.